A selection of T cell receptor beta chains follows, all from one sample in a study of T cells in Graves' hyperthyroidism and ophthalmopathy. Using its own MiXCR run on the multiplex PCR reads, TCRdb lists one record per CDR3 protein. The sample lists approximately 610,000 distinct CDR3 sequences; roughly 14% were seen once. Sample: blood. These receptors all come from a middle-aged woman with Graves' ophthalmopathy. Each CDR3 is given with its conserved first and last residue. D genes are given only for firm matches. Where a row states a size, it is once, few, many or the class of an expanded clone; other rows omit it.

d_call cdr3_length j_call v_call clone_size cdr3_nt cdr3_aa
NA 14 TRBJ2-2 TRBV6-1 many TGTGCCAGCAGTCGTGACAGATACACCGGGGAGCTGTTTTTT CASSRDRYTGELFF
NA 13 TRBJ1-2 TRBV13 few TGTGCCAGCAGCTTAGAAAGTTCTCGTCGCTACACCTTC CASSLESSRRYTF
NA 13 TRBJ1-1 TRBV30 NA TGTGCCGGCGACGGGGGGACGAACACTGAAGCTTTCTTT CAGDGGTNTEAFF
NA 15 TRBJ2-7 TRBV29-1 many TGCAGCGTTGCGAATTGGGGGGACCGGAGCTACGAGCAGTACTTC CSVANWGDRSYEQYF
NA 13 TRBJ1-2 TRBV5-8 many TGTGCCAGCAGCTTGGAATTCCTTGGGGGCTACACCTTC CASSLEFLGGYTF
TRBD2 17 TRBJ2-7 TRBV11-2 many TGTGCCAGCAGCTTAGGGATAGCGGGAGTTTTCGTTTACGAGCAGTACTTC CASSLGIAGVFVYEQYF
TRBD1 16 TRBJ2-5 TRBV12-3/TRBV12-4 many TGTGCCAGCAGTTCAAGGACAGGGGGCTTTGTAGAGACCCAGTACTTC CASSSRTGGFVETQYF
NA 13 TRBJ2-2 TRBV6-2/TRBV6-3 NA TGTGCCAGCAGTGTTATAAACACCGGGGAGCTGTTTTTT CASSVINTGELFF
NA 15 TRBJ2-5 TRBV2 few TGTGCCACCCAAAGGGGGACCGGGACTGGCGGGGCCCAGTACTTC CATQRGTGTGGAQYF
NA 14 TRBJ1-2 TRBV6-1 many TGTGCCAGCAGTGAACGGCAGACGAACTATGGCTACACCTTC CASSERQTNYGYTF
NA 13 TRBJ2-7 TRBV14 few TGTGCCAGCAGCCAAGATCTCCGGGCCGAGCAGTACTTC CASSQDLRAEQYF
NA 17 TRBJ1-3 TRBV4-2 few TGTGCCAGCAGCCCCTCGGCGGGAGGGAGCTCTGGAAACACCATATATTTT CASSPSAGGSSGNTIYF
NA 15 TRBJ1-2 TRBV3-1 NA TGTGCCAGCAGCCAGGGTGGGCGCGACCTTTGGGGCTACACCTTC CASSQGGRDLWGYTF
NA 16 TRBJ2-5 TRBV4-1 NA TGCGCCAGCAGCCAAGATCCAGCGGCGGGGTCAGAGACCCAGTACTTC CASSQDPAAGSETQYF
NA 13 TRBJ2-5 TRBV28 many TGTGCCAGCAGCCCAGGGTTTCGAGAGACCCAGTACTTC CASSPGFRETQYF
TRBD1 15 TRBJ2-3 TRBV6-2/TRBV6-3 few TGTGCCAGCACCTTGTCAGGGGGCGACACAGATACGCAGTATTTT CASTLSGGDTDTQYF
TRBD1 13 TRBJ1-2 TRBV19 once TGTGCCAGTAACAGGGGTGGTAACTATGGCTACACCTTC CASNRGGNYGYTF
NA 14 TRBJ2-2 TRBV9 many TGTGCCAGCAGCGCAAATAGGATTCCCGGGGAGCTGTTTTTT CASSANRIPGELFF
NA 16 TRBJ1-5 TRBV12-3/TRBV12-4 NA TGTGCCAGCAGTTTATGGGACGGGGACTCCAATCAGCCCCAGCATTTT CASSLWDGDSNQPQHF
TRBD1 12 TRBJ1-1 TRBV2 many TGTGCCAGCAGTGGGACAGGGGCTGAAGCTTTCTTT CASSGTGAEAFF
NA 12 TRBJ2-2 TRBV6-5 many TGTGCCAGCAGTTACTCGAAGGGGGAGCTGTTTTTT CASSYSKGELFF
NA 11 TRBJ2-7 TRBV7-8 many TGTGCCAGCAAAGCCCTCGACGAGCAGTACTTC CASKALDEQYF
NA 14 TRBJ1-5 TRBV30 few TGTGCCTGGAGTCTAACAGGGAGCAATCAGCCCCAGCATTTT CAWSLTGSNQPQHF
TRBD1 14 TRBJ2-7 TRBV12-3/TRBV12-4 many TGTGCCAGCAGTCTCCGGGACAGGTTCAACGAGCAGTACTTC CASSLRDRFNEQYF
NA 14 TRBJ2-5 TRBV19 many TGTGCCAGTAAAAAGAACGGGTTGCGAGAGACCCAGTACTTC CASKKNGLRETQYF
NA 14 TRBJ2-5 TRBV28 many TGTGCCAGCAGACGGGAGCCCCCCCAAGAGACCCAGTACTTC CASRREPPQETQYF
TRBD1 18 TRBJ1-5 TRBV4-1 NA TGCGCCAGCAGCCAATTTCTCATCGACAGGGAAGGCAATCAGCCCCAGCATTTT CASSQFLIDREGNQPQHF
TRBD1 16 TRBJ2-7 TRBV4-1 many TGCGCCAGCAGCCAGGGCAGGGGGACAGTAGCGTACGAGCAGTACTTC CASSQGRGTVAYEQYF
NA 14 TRBJ1-5 TRBV6-5 many TGTGCCAGTTGGATGAGGTTTGGCAATCAGCCCCAGCATTTT CASWMRFGNQPQHF
TRBD1 13 TRBJ1-2 TRBV6-1 many TGTGCCAGCAGTCATACACAGGGGGATGGCTACACCTTC CASSHTQGDGYTF
NA 13 TRBJ2-5 TRBV3-1 few TGTGCCAGCAGCCAAGTCATCGGCGAGACCCAGTACTTC CASSQVIGETQYF
TRBD1 14 TRBJ2-7 TRBV5-5 once TGTGCCAGCAGCTTCTCCGGGACAGGGGCCGAGCAGTACTTC CASSFSGTGAEQYF
NA 14 TRBJ2-5 TRBV6-2/TRBV6-3 many TGTGCCAGCAGTTTGGGACCCAAGCTGGAGACCCAGTACTTC CASSLGPKLETQYF
NA 16 TRBJ1-2 TRBV9 many TGTGCCAGCAGCGAGGGAAGAGGCGGAGATGACTATGGCTACACCTTC CASSEGRGGDDYGYTF
TRBD1 13 TRBJ2-7 TRBV6-1 many TGTGCCAGCAGAAAACCGACAGGGCCCGAGCAGTACTTC CASRKPTGPEQYF
NA 11 TRBJ1-2 TRBV29-1 many TGCAGCGCTGATACAAACTATGGCTACACCTTC CSADTNYGYTF
NA 16 TRBJ2-2 TRBV12-3/TRBV12-4 NA TGTGCCAGCAGTTTAGTTCGGGGGGCGAGGACCGGGGAGCTGTTTTTT CASSLVRGARTGELFF
NA 13 TRBJ2-3 TRBV9 many TGTGCCAGCAGCCCCACGAGCAATCTAGCGCAGTATTTT CASSPTSNLAQYF
TRBD1 20 TRBJ2-6 TRBV2 many TGTGCCAGCAGTGAAGACCTTCCCGGGACAGTTTTATCTGGGGCCAACGTCCTGACTTTC CASSEDLPGTVLSGANVLTF
NA 14 TRBJ1-1 TRBV18 many TGTGCCAGCTCACGAGGGACGGAGAACACTGAAGCTTTCTTT CASSRGTENTEAFF
NA 20 TRBJ2-4 TRBV7-2 NA TGTGCCAGCAGCTACGACTTATCCCGGACCCCCAGGTGGGGCAAAAACATTCAGTACTTC CASSYDLSRTPRWGKNIQYF
TRBD1 14 TRBJ1-1 TRBV6-5 many TGTGCCAGCAGTAGACAGGGAAAGGGCACTGAAGCTTTCTTT CASSRQGKGTEAFF